These 18 T cell receptor beta chains were sequenced from one sample in a study of technical replicates of blood from several donors. Sequencing was performed with immunoSEQ multiplex PCR; in TCRdb, only in-frame clones are kept and a portion is missing. Of around 84,000 clones in the sample, less than 98% were seen once. Source material: T cells isolated from PBMCs. Source of these receptors: a human donor in good health.

This CDR3 reads CASTQIQGSQETQYF. CDR3 DNA sequence: TGCGCCAGCACCCAAATTCAGGGTTCTCAAGAGACCCAGTACTTC. The chain links TRBV5-1 to TRBJ2-5, with a weak D call TRBD1 (5 bases). Germline V gene lookup returns CDR1 SGHRS and CDR2 YFSETQ. This CDR3 region has 15 residues. V lost 6 bases, J lost 2 bases, and 17 bases lay in between.

The chain uses TRBV9 and TRBJ1-1; D remains unclear. From germline, CDR1 is SGDLS and CDR2 YYNGEE. The CDR3 has 13 residues. Deletions cut 3 bases from V and 4 bases from J, with 10 bases between. In DNA, the CDR3 is TGTGCCAGCAGCGAGGGCGGGGTCACTGAAGCTTTCTTT. This sequence encodes CASSEGGVTEAFF.

The J gene is TRBJ2-4, the V gene TRBV23-1, with D possibly TRBD1 on 5 matching bases. TRBV23-1 is reported as an ORF; its role is uncertain. The V and J ends lost 1 base and 6 bases respectively, with 7 bases between them. The CDR3 extends over 13 amino acids. Here the CDR3 DNA reads TGCGCCAGCAGTCAATACCAGGGAAACATTCAGTACTTC. Protein: CASSQYQGNIQYF.

The chain joins TRBV11-2 to TRBJ2-3; tentatively, D is TRBD1 (6 bases). V lost 5 bases, J lost 2 bases, and 26 bases lay in between. The CDR3 extends over 19 amino acids. CDR1 is SGHAT and CDR2 is FQNNGV in the germline V gene. The chain's CDR3 is CASSRYTFWTEQNTDTQYF. The CDR3 DNA reads as TGTGCCAGCAGCCGCTATACTTTTTGGACAGAGCAAAACACAGATACGCAGTATTTT.

The chain carries TRBV21-1 and TRBJ1-5. TRBV21-1 constitutes a pseudogene. The CDR3 sequence is 15 residues long. CDR3 DNA: TGTGCCAGCAGCCGGGGACGGGGGGGATACCAGCCCCAGCATTTT. Encoded protein: CASSRGRGGYQPQHF.

The chain has TRBV18 and TRBJ2-1; tentatively, D is TRBD1 (6 bases). V was shortened by 2 bases and J by 1 base, with 12 bases between the two germline ends. This CDR3 has 16 amino acids. CDR1 is KGHSH and CDR2 is LQKENI in the germline V gene. DNA of the CDR3: TGTGCCAGCTCACCAAATCTGGACAGATCCTACAATGAGCAGTTCTTC. Translated, it gives CASSPNLDRSYNEQFF.

This clone was picked up one time. The chain joins TRBV6-1 to TRBJ1-5, with D possibly being TRBD1 (5 bases). The germline CDR1 and CDR2 sequences are MNHNS and SASEGT. This CDR3 comprises 19 residues. The ends were cut back, 0 bases at V and 7 bases at J, with 25 bases in the middle. CDR3 DNA sequence: TGTGCCAGCAGTGAAGCGCCCCGCATCAGGACGGCGGGGGGACAGCCCCAGCATTTT. Protein sequence: CASSEAPRIRTAGGQPQHF.

The CDR3 reads CASSEHPYGYTF. DNA of the CDR3: TGTGCCAGCAGTGAACACCCCTATGGCTACACCTTC. This chain joins TRBV6-5 and TRBJ1-2; D unresolved. Per the germline V gene, CDR1 is MNHEY and CDR2 is SVGAGI. The length of the CDR3 is 12 residues. The V end was cut by 5 bases, the J end by 4 bases, with 8 bases between.

The chain combines TRBV7-9 with TRBJ1-1; D may be TRBD1 (5 bases). This CDR3 region has 17 residues. Trimming removed 6 bases at V and 1 base at J, with 21 bases between. The germline V gene has CDR1 SEHNR and CDR2 FQNEAQ (reference sequence). CDR3 loop: CASRRDRYRGTNTEAFF. The CDR3 bases are TGTGCCAGCAGGCGGGACCGGTACAGAGGAACGAACACTGAAGCTTTCTTT.

V is TRBV5-1 and J is TRBJ2-2; 14 nucleotides align to TRBD2. The V gene's germline CDR1 is SGHRS and CDR2 YFSETQ. V gave up 4 bases and J gave up 7 bases; unmatched junction bases: 3. The CDR3 runs to 15 residues. The CDR3 spells CASSQGLAGVGELFF. In DNA, the CDR3 is TGCGCCAGCAGCCAGGGACTAGCGGGGGTCGGGGAGCTGTTTTTT.

This clone was seen a few times. V and J are TRBV6-1 and TRBJ1-1; the match to TRBD1 covers 7 bases. J gave up 5 bases and V 3 bases, and 3 bases lay outside the gene matches. CDR3 length: 13 residues. Germline V gives CDR1 MNHNS, CDR2 SASEGT. CDR3 protein: CASSDRGKTEAFF. The DNA for the CDR3 is TGTGCCAGCAGTGACAGGGGGAAAACTGAAGCTTTCTTT.

The genes are TRBV9 and TRBJ1-1; TRBD1 agrees at 8 bases. Germline lookup yields CDR1 SGDLS and CDR2 YYNGEE. With V trimmed by 3 bases and J by 6 bases, 4 bases remained unmatched. The CDR3 extends over 13 amino acids. The DNA for the CDR3 is TGTGCCAGCAGCGGGTCGGGACAGGCTGAAGCTTTCTTT. It codes for CASSGSGQAEAFF.

This clone showed up just once. The chain is built from TRBV4-2 and TRBJ1-1, with D unresolved. V lost 0 bases and J lost 4, with 9 bases in between. There are 14 residues in the CDR3. Germline CDR1 LGHNA, CDR2 YNFKEQ. CDR3 DNA sequence: TGTGCCAGCAGCCAAGATCTGAGTAGCACTGAAGCTTTCTTT. This sequence encodes CASSQDLSSTEAFF.

The chain recombines TRBV6-5 with TRBJ2-7, with no clear D. In germline, CDR1 is MNHEY, CDR2 SVGAGI. V was pared by 8 bases and J by 2 bases, with 10 bases between. The CDR3 contains 12 residues. This CDR3 reads CASRSTAYEQYF. CDR3 coding DNA: TGTGCCAGCCGATCTACCGCCTACGAGCAGTACTTC.

This chain joins TRBV30 and TRBJ1-4; perhaps TRBD1 as D (5 bases). Germline V CDR1 and CDR2: GTSNPN, SVGIG (reference sequence). CDR3 length: 13 amino acids. Trimming cost V 5 bases and J 4 bases, with 11 bases left between them. The CDR3 DNA is TGTGCCTGGGGACACGCTGTTAATGAAAAACTGTTTTTT. Translated: CAWGHAVNEKLFF.

The CDR3 spells CASSLPGVNTEAFF. Here the CDR3 DNA reads TGTGCCAGCAGCTTACCCGGGGTGAACACTGAAGCTTTCTTT. The chain is built from TRBV7-9 and TRBJ1-1, with D unclear. Trimming left V 2 bases short and J 0 bases short, with 7 bases between. Germline-derived CDR1 and CDR2 are SEHNR and FQNEAQ (reference sequence). The CDR3 is 14 amino acids.

CDR3 sequence reads: CASRRSGNSYEQYF. CDR3 bases: TGTGCCAGTAGGAGGAGCGGGAACTCCTACGAGCAGTACTTC. The chain recombines TRBV19 with TRBJ2-7, with 7 bases that match TRBD2. Germline values: CDR1 LNHDA, CDR2 SQIVND (reference sequence). V dropped 6 bases and J dropped 0; count of bases not matched to a gene: 5. The CDR3 sequence is 14 residues long.

This clone occurred a few times. This chain uses TRBV6-1 with TRBJ1-5; tentative D call: TRBD1 (5 bases). V lost 7 bases to trimming and J lost 4 bases, with 11 bases between them. Germline CDR1 and CDR2: MNHNS and SASEGT. There are 13 residues in the CDR3. This CDR3 is CASIGAPNQPQHF. CDR3 in DNA: TGTGCCAGCATAGGGGCACCGAATCAGCCCCAGCATTTT.